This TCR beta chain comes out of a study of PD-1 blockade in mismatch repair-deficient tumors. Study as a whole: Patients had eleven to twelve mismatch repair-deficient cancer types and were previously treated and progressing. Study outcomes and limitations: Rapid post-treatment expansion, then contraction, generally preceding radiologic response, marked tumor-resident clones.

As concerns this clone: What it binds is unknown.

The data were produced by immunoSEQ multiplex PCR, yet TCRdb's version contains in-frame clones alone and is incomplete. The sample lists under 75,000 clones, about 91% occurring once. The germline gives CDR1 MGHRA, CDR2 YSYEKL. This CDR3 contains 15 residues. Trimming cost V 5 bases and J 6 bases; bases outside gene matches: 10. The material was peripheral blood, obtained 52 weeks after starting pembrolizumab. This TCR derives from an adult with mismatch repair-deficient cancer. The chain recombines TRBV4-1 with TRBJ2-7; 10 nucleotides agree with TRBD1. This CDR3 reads CASSIRPGQGREQYF. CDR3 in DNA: TGCGCCAGCAGCATCAGACCGGGACAGGGGCGCGAGCAGTACTTC.